One sample yielded the 15 T cell receptor beta chains listed below, sequenced in a study of T cells in Graves' hyperthyroidism and ophthalmopathy. The TCR beta CDR3 regions underwent amplification using RNA transcripts as the source. An initial round of RT-PCR targeting the TCR CDR3 relied on the HTBI primer set. One entry per CDR3 protein, called by TCRdb with MiXCR from the multiplex PCR reads. The sample has more than 150,000 distinct CDR3 sequences, about 18% seen once. Sequencing used blood. The receptor source for this set is a woman aged 45-65 years with Graves' hyperthyroidism.

This clonotype was detected many times. The chain recombines TRBV2 with TRBJ2-1, with 9 bases aligning to TRBD2. The V segment lost 1 base and the J segment 4 bases; nucleotides outside the gene matches: 11. The CDR3 is 18 residues long. Germline V gene sequence: CDR1 SNHLY, CDR2 FYNNEI. This CDR3 is CASSEGPLAGMGYNEQFF. The CDR3 DNA sequence: TGTGCCAGCAGTGAAGGACCCCTAGCGGGGATGGGATACAATGAGCAGTTCTTC.

The sample holds many counts of this clonotype. The gene calls are TRBV12-3 or TRBV12-4 and TRBJ1-1; tentatively, D is TRBD1 (5 bases). The CDR3 totals 13 residues. Trimming shortened V by 4 bases and J by 9 bases, and 15 bases separated the two germline ends. This chain's CDR3 is CASSSSPGLQAFF. The CDR3 DNA follows: TGTGCCAGCAGTTCCTCACCAGGGTTACAAGCTTTCTTT.

The chain links TRBV5-1 to TRBJ2-2, with 7 bases that match TRBD1. Germline CDR1 is SGHRS and CDR2 is YFSETQ. CDR3 length: 16 residues. The V gene end was trimmed by 2 bases and the J gene end by 5 bases; junction bases not matched to a gene: 9. The DNA of the CDR3 is TGCGCCAGCAGCTTCGGGACAGCCCCGGGTACCGGGGAGCTGTTTTTT. Amino acids: CASSFGTAPGTGELFF. The complete variable domain, with remaining parts taken from reference TRBV5-1 and TRBJ2-2, reads KAGVTQTPRYLIKTRGQQVTLSCSPISGHRSVSWYQQTPGQGLQFLFEYFSETQRNKGNFPGRFSGRQFSNSRSEMNVSTLELGDSALYLCASSFGTAPGTGELFFGEGSRLTVL.

The J gene is TRBJ1-2, the V gene TRBV4-3; 8 nucleotides agree with TRBD1. From germline, CDR1 is LGHNA and CDR2 YSLEER. This CDR3 spans 18 amino acids. V was clipped by 0 bases and J by 4 bases; unmatched bases: 13. The CDR3 is CASSQDGGAGGSGYGYTF. DNA for the CDR3: TGCGCCAGCAGCCAAGATGGTGGGGCAGGGGGCTCTGGCTATGGCTACACCTTC.

This clonotype has at least ten counts. The DNA for the CDR3 is TGTGCCAGCAGCACCAGCACGGGACTAGCGGGGGGCCCCCAAGAGACCCAGTACTTC. This gives the protein CASSTSTGLAGGPQETQYF. The rearrangement uses TRBV7-9 and TRBJ2-5; TRBD2 aligns across 15 bases. V gave up 5 bases and J gave up 1 base; unmatched junction bases: 11. Germline V gives CDR1 SEHNR, CDR2 FQNEAQ (reference sequence). The CDR3 has 19 residues.

This clonotype was detected many times. The chain has TRBV20-1 and TRBJ1-2; no firm D call. The CDR3 has 13 residues. V was cut by 5 bases and J by 3 bases, with 13 bases left in between. Germline V gene sequence: CDR1 DFQATT, CDR2 SNEGSKA (reference sequence). The CDR3 loop reads CSAHFVEDYGYTF. The CDR3 coding sequence is TGCAGTGCTCACTTCGTTGAGGACTATGGCTACACCTTC.

This clonotype was observed many times. This rearrangement joins TRBV11-2 to TRBJ2-1; D might be TRBD1 (5 bases). This CDR3 is 14 amino acids long. Per the germline V gene, CDR1 is SGHAT and CDR2 is FQNNGV. The V gene lost 2 bases and the J gene lost 5 bases, with 10 bases spanning the gap. The CDR3 sequence is CASSLMDTNNEQFF. CDR3 DNA: TGTGCCAGCAGCTTAATGGACACCAACAATGAGCAGTTCTTC.

This clonotype was observed many times. The chain carries TRBV20-1 and TRBJ2-1; D gene ambiguous. This CDR3 is built from 12 residues. The V gene's germline CDR1 is DFQATT and CDR2 SNEGSKA (reference sequence). V gave up 2 bases and J gave up 5 bases, with 7 bases separating them. For the CDR3, the DNA is TGCAGTGCTAGACCAGCGCACAATGAGCAGTTCTTC. Its translation: CSARPAHNEQFF.

The chain carries TRBV20-1 and TRBJ2-7; TRBD2 matches at 13 bases. Germline CDR1 DFQATT, CDR2 SNEGSKA (reference sequence). Unmatched junction bases numbered 6, after V lost 0 bases and J lost 7 bases. The CDR3 covers 15 residues. The DNA of the CDR3 is TGCAGTGCTAGAGATACTAGCGGGAGGGAGGGAGAGCAGTACTTC. This sequence encodes CSARDTSGREGEQYF.

In its sample, this clonotype was seen many times. CDR3 loop: CASSLRIVGEQFF. For the CDR3, the DNA is TGTGCCAGCAGCTTACGGATTGTTGGTGAGCAGTTCTTC. This chain uses TRBV11-2 with TRBJ2-1; no definite D call. V dropped 2 bases and J dropped 9 bases, with 11 bases sitting between them. Germline V gene data show CDR1 as SGHAT and CDR2 as FQNNGV. The CDR3 totals 13 residues.

There are many counts of this clonotype. This rearrangement joins TRBV6-2 or TRBV6-3 to TRBJ2-3, with TRBD1 matching over 7 bases. The CDR3 consists of 15 residues. The germline V gene encodes CDR1 MNHEY and CDR2 SVGEGT. The trim removed 6 bases at V and 2 bases at J, leaving 8 bases unmatched. CDR3 nucleotides: TGTGCCAGCAGCTCCCAGGGGACAGTCACAGATACGCAGTATTTT. It yields the protein CASSSQGTVTDTQYF.

This chain joins TRBV10-2 and TRBJ1-1; 8 bases are a match to TRBD1. The germline V gene encodes CDR1 WSHSY and CDR2 SAAADI. V lost 5 bases, J lost 6 bases, and 11 bases stayed unmatched. There are 15 residues in the CDR3. CDR3 nucleotide sequence: TGCGCCAGCAGTTCTAGGACAGGGCAAAGGGCTGAAGCTTTCTTT. Translating gives CASSSRTGQRAEAFF.

Many counts were recorded for this clonotype. The chain combines TRBV15 with TRBJ1-2; TRBD1 matches 8 bases. V lost 5 bases to trimming and J lost 7 bases; unmatched junction nucleotides: 9. The length of the CDR3 is 14 residues. Germline CDR1 reads LNHNV; CDR2 reads YYDKDF (reference sequence). The CDR3 DNA reads TGTGCCACCAGCGGGATGACAGGGGCCATTGGCTACACCTTC. Translation gives CATSGMTGAIGYTF.

Only a few counts were recorded for this clonotype. This chain connects TRBV11-2 to TRBJ2-1; maybe TRBD2 (5 bases). CDR1 and CDR2 from the germline V gene are SGHAT and FQNNGV. The CDR3 totals 13 residues. V lost 1 base to trimming and J lost 6 bases, with 7 bases between them. CDR3 coding DNA: TGTGCCAGCAGCTTAGCTAGCCTCAATGAGCAGTTCTTC. It encodes CASSLASLNEQFF.

This clonotype was detected only a few times. The chain joins TRBV18 to TRBJ2-1, with 10 bases identical to TRBD2. From germline, CDR1 is KGHSH and CDR2 LQKENI. J was trimmed by 7 bases and V by 3 bases; bases with no gene match: 6. This CDR3 is 15 amino acids long. Here the CDR3 reads CASSPSGGVRNEQFF. The CDR3 bases are TGTGCCAGCTCACCGAGCGGGGGGGTTCGAAATGAGCAGTTCTTC. Full variable domain (rest looked up from reference TRBV18 and TRBJ2-1): NAGVMQNPRHLVRRRGQEARLRCSPMKGHSHVYWYRQLPEEGLKFMVYLQKENIIDESGMPKERFSAEFPKEGPSILRIQQVVRGDSAAYFCASSPSGGVRNEQFFGPGTRLTVL.